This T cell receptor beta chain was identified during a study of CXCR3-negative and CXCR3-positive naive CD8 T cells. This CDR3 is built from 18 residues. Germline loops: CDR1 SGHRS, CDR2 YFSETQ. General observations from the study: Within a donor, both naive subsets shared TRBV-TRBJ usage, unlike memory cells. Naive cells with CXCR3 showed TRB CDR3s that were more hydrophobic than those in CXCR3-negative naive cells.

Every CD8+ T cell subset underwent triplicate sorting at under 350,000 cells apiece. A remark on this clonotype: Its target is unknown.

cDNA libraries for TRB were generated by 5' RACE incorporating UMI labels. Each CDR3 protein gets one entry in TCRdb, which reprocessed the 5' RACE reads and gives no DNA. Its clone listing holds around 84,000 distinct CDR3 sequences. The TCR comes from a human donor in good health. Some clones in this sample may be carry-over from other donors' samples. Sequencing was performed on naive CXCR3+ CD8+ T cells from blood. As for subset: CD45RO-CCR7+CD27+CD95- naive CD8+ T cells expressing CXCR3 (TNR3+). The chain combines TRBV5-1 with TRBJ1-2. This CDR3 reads CASSLTQSRRTANYGYTF.